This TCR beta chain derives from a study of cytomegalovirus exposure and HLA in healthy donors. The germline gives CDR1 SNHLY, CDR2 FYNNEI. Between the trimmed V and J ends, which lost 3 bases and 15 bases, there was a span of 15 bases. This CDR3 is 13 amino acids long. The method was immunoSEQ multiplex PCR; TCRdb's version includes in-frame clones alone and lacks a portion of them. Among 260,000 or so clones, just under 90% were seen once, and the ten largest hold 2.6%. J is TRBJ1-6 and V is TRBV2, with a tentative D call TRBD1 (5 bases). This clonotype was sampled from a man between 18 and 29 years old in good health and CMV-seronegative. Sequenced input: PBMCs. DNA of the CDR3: TGTGCCAGCAGTGATCCCAGGGTCCTGGTCCTCCACTTT. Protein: CASSDPRVLVLHF. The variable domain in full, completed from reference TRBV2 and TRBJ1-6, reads EPEVTQTPSHQVTQMGQEVILRCVPISNHLYFYWYRQILGQKVEFLVSFYNNEISEKSEIFDDQFSVERPDGSNFTLKIRSTKLEDSAMYFCASSDPRVLVLHFGNGTRLTVT.